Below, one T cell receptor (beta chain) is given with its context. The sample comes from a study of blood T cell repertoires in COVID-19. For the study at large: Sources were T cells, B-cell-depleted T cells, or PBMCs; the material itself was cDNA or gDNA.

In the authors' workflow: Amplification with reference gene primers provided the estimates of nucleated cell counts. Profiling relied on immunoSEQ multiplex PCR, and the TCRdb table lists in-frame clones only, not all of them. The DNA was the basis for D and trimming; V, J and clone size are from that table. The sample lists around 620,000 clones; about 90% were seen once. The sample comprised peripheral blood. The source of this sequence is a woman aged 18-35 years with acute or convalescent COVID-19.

This chain's CDR3 is CASSYWGGGGGYTF. The DNA of the CDR3 is TGTGCCAGCAGTTATTGGGGGGGAGGAGGTGGCTACACCTTC. This chain uses TRBV6-5 with TRBJ1-2; tentatively, D is TRBD1 (5 bases). The V end was cut by 3 bases, the J end by 7 bases, with 15 bases between. From germline, CDR1 is MNHEY and CDR2 SVGAGI. The CDR3 covers 14 residues.